Listed below are T cell receptor beta chains from one sample, sequenced in a study of persistence of HIV-infected CD4 T cells. These receptors' antigens are unknown. Libraries were prepared by immunoSEQ multiplex PCR; TCRdb keeps only in-frame clonotypes and omits some of them. The sample carries about 40,000 clones, more than 75% recorded once. This specimen consisted of CD4+ T cells sorted from PBMCs after roughly 18-hour stimulation, obtained from a patient who received antiretroviral therapy. Source of these receptors: an adult man with HIV who was CMV-seropositive. The CDR3 runs from the conserved cysteine through the conserved F or W. A D gene is named only where the DNA matches it firmly. A clone size is listed for some rows: how often the clone was seen (once, few, many), or a class if it is expanded.

CDR3: CASSLRDGQGNTF
DNA: TGTGCCAGTAGTCTTAGGGACGGACAGGGGAACACCTTC
size: few
D: TRBD1
V: TRBV19
J: TRBJ1-2

CDR3: CASSPTSSSEQYF
DNA: TGTGCCAGCTCACCGACATCTAGCTCCGAGCAGTACTTC
size: once
D: .
V: TRBV18
J: TRBJ2-7

CDR3: CASSQDRGGGYTF
DNA: TGTGCCAGCAGCCAAGACAGGGGAGGGGGCTACACCTTC
size: .
D: .
V: TRBV14
J: TRBJ1-2

CDR3: CAWSRGTGANEKLFF
DNA: TGTGCCTGGAGCCGGGGGACAGGGGCGAATGAAAAACTGTTTTTT
size: .
D: TRBD1
V: TRBV30
J: TRBJ1-4

CDR3: CAIKGQGDQPQHF
DNA: TGTGCCATCAAAGGACAGGGAGATCAGCCCCAGCATTTT
size: .
D: TRBD1
V: TRBV10-3
J: TRBJ1-5

CDR3: CASSLVGGTGTEAFF
DNA: TGTGCCAGCAGCTTGGTTGGGGGGACAGGCACTGAAGCTTTCTTT
size: .
D: TRBD1
V: TRBV5-4
J: TRBJ1-1

CDR3: CASSYPSGASYEQYF
DNA: TGTGCCAGCAGTTACCCCTCGGGGGCCTCCTACGAGCAGTACTTC
size: .
D: .
V: TRBV6-6
J: TRBJ2-7

CDR3: CASSFYPDSYNEQFF
DNA: TGTGCCAGCAGCTTCTATCCAGACTCTTACAATGAGCAGTTCTTC
size: few
D: .
V: TRBV7-2
J: TRBJ2-1

CDR3: CASSIMLETGRSHEQFF
DNA: TGTGCCAGTAGTATAATGCTCGAGACAGGCCGATCGCATGAGCAGTTCTTC
size: .
D: .
V: TRBV19
J: TRBJ2-1

CDR3: CASSLGQGNSPLHF
DNA: TGTGCCAGCAGTTTAGGTCAGGGGAATTCACCCCTCCACTTT
size: few
D: .
V: TRBV28
J: TRBJ1-6

CDR3: CASSLDRGAGANVLTF
DNA: TGTGCCAGCAGCTTGGACAGGGGGGCTGGGGCCAACGTCCTGACTTTC
size: .
D: TRBD1
V: TRBV5-4
J: TRBJ2-6

CDR3: CASSRKPPGQGARTEAFF
DNA: TGTGCCAGCAGCCGAAAACCACCGGGACAGGGGGCTCGCACTGAAGCTTTCTTT
size: .
D: TRBD1
V: TRBV6-6
J: TRBJ1-1

CDR3: CASSYSNVHTGELFF
DNA: TGTGCCAGCAGTTACTCGAACGTTCACACCGGGGAGCTGTTTTTT
size: .
D: .
V: TRBV6-5
J: TRBJ2-2

CDR3: CASSPRQTLSYEQYF
DNA: TGTGCCAGCAGTCCGCGACAGACCCTCTCCTACGAGCAGTACTTC
size: .
D: .
V: TRBV6-6
J: TRBJ2-7

CDR3: CASSPGTEQETQYF
DNA: TGTGCCAGCAGCCCAGGGACAGAGCAAGAGACCCAGTACTTC
size: .
D: TRBD1
V: TRBV4-2
J: TRBJ2-5

CDR3: CASSPRSIDRGVLGYTF
DNA: TGTGCCAGCTCACCTCGATCGATAGACAGGGGGGTACTTGGCTACACCTTC
size: .
D: TRBD1
V: TRBV18
J: TRBJ1-2

CDR3: CASSVVDSGANVLTF
DNA: TGTGCCAGCAGCGTAGTGGACTCTGGGGCCAACGTCCTGACTTTC
size: .
D: .
V: TRBV9
J: TRBJ2-6

CDR3: CAISDGTGGGYTF
DNA: TGTGCCATCAGTGATGGGACAGGGGGAGGCTACACCTTC
size: .
D: TRBD1
V: TRBV10-3
J: TRBJ1-2

CDR3: CASTEQETQYF
DNA: TGTGCCAGCACCGAGCAAGAGACCCAGTACTTC
size: .
D: .
V: TRBV6-5
J: TRBJ2-5

CDR3: CASSQDGTASGANVLTF
DNA: TGTGCCAGCAGCCAAGATGGGACTGCCTCTGGGGCCAACGTCCTGACTTTC
size: few
D: .
V: TRBV4-2
J: TRBJ2-6

CDR3: CASSQSGSTTGELFF
DNA: TGTGCCAGTAGTCAATCCGGGTCGACCACCGGGGAGCTGTTTTTT
size: few
D: .
V: TRBV19
J: TRBJ2-2

CDR3: CASSLSGLTVYGYTF
DNA: TGTGCCAGCAGCTTAAGCGGACTGACAGTCTATGGCTACACCTTC
size: .
D: .
V: TRBV7-8
J: TRBJ1-2

CDR3: CASSFGGPENEQYF
DNA: TGTGCCAGCAGTTTTGGAGGGCCGGAGAACGAGCAGTACTTC
size: .
D: .
V: TRBV6-5
J: TRBJ2-7

CDR3: CAITGSGRSTDTQYF
DNA: TGTGCCATCACCGGCTCCGGGAGGTCCACAGATACGCAGTATTTT
size: .
D: TRBD2
V: TRBV10-3
J: TRBJ2-3

CDR3: CASSAASGRNTGELFF
DNA: TGTGCCAGCAGTGCCGCTAGCGGAAGGAACACCGGGGAGCTGTTTTTT
size: .
D: TRBD2
V: TRBV6-1
J: TRBJ2-2

CDR3: CASSSRGTDTQYF
DNA: TGTGCCAGCAGCTCCCGGGGCACAGATACGCAGTATTTT
size: .
D: .
V: TRBV7-2
J: TRBJ2-3

CDR3: CASSYRGNQETQYF
DNA: TGTGCCAGCAGCTACAGGGGGAACCAAGAGACCCAGTACTTC
size: .
D: TRBD1
V: TRBV7-2
J: TRBJ2-5

CDR3: CASSQRGHRNVQYF
DNA: TGTGCCAGCAGCCAACGGGGACACAGGAACGTTCAGTACTTC
size: once
D: .
V: TRBV14
J: TRBJ2-4

CDR3: CASSLSSWDNEQFF
DNA: TGTGCCAGCAGCTTATCATCGTGGGACAATGAGCAGTTCTTC
size: .
D: .
V: TRBV7-2
J: TRBJ2-1

CDR3: CAWKLQGARSNQPQHF
DNA: TGTGCCTGGAAGTTACAGGGGGCGCGGAGCAATCAGCCCCAGCATTTT
size: .
D: TRBD1
V: TRBV30
J: TRBJ1-5

CDR3: CASSDVAKNIQYF
DNA: TGTGCCAGCAGTGACGTGGCCAAAAACATTCAGTACTTC
size: .
D: .
V: TRBV2
J: TRBJ2-4

CDR3: CASSRSPTGEETQYF
DNA: TGCGCCAGCAGCCGAAGCCCGACTGGGGAAGAGACCCAGTACTTC
size: .
D: .
V: TRBV5-1
J: TRBJ2-5

CDR3: CAIRADRGDNEQFF
DNA: TGTGCCATCAGAGCGGACAGGGGGGACAATGAGCAGTTCTTC
size: .
D: TRBD1
V: TRBV10-3
J: TRBJ2-1

CDR3: CASSLRGLVGSPLHF
DNA: TGTGCCAGCAGTTTAAGAGGGCTTGTTGGTTCACCCCTCCACTTT
size: few
D: .
V: TRBV27
J: TRBJ1-6

CDR3: CASSTHRGDLMNTEAFF
DNA: TGTGCCAGTAGCACTCACAGGGGGGACCTGATGAACACTGAAGCTTTCTTT
size: .
D: TRBD1
V: TRBV19
J: TRBJ1-1